Listed below are T cell receptor beta chains from one sample, sequenced in a study of T cells in localized non-small cell lung cancer. The method was immunoSEQ multiplex PCR; TCRdb's version includes in-frame clones alone and lacks a portion of them. Among about 82,000 clones listed, around 82% were seen once. The sequencing here drew on PBMCs, taken before any cancer treatment. These receptors originate from a man aged 40-75 years with stage II squamous cell lung carcinoma. Each CDR3 is given with its conserved first and last residue. The D gene is left open where the match is weak. The listing skips clone size in some rows; elsewhere it reads once, few, many or a size class.

V	J	D	size	DNA	CDR3
TRBV19	TRBJ2-5	TRBD2	-	TGTGCCAGTAGTATTGGGACTAGCGGGAGATTAGGAGAGACCCAGTACTTC	CASSIGTSGRLGETQYF
TRBV7-2	TRBJ1-3	-	-	TGTGCCAGCAGCCCCCCCCCGGCTGGAAACACCATATATTTT	CASSPPPAGNTIYF
TRBV4-1	TRBJ1-5	-	-	TGCGCCAGCAGCCATCGTACAGGGAGAGATCAGCCCCAGCATTTT	CASSHRTGRDQPQHF
TRBV18	TRBJ1-1	-	few	TGTGCCAGCTCTCGAACCAAACAGGGTAGGCCTGAAGCTTTCTTT	CASSRTKQGRPEAFF
TRBV7-3	TRBJ2-1	-	-	TGTGCCAGCAGCCGAGCCGGGTCGACGGGGCCAAATGAGCAGTTCTTC	CASSRAGSTGPNEQFF
TRBV30	TRBJ1-5	-	-	TGTGCCTGGAGAAAAGGACAGACTAATCAGCCCCAGCATTTT	CAWRKGQTNQPQHF
TRBV19	TRBJ2-5	TRBD1	-	TGTGCCAGTAGTCCCTGGACAGGGAAGGAGACCCAGTACTTC	CASSPWTGKETQYF
TRBV7-2	TRBJ1-5	-	-	TGTGCCAGCAGCTTAGTCGGCCCCAAGCATTTT	CASSLVGPKHF
TRBV9	TRBJ2-6	-	-	TGTGCCAGCAGCGTCGCTTCGGGAGGGGGCTACTACTCTGGGGCCAACGTCCTGACTTTC	CASSVASGGGYYSGANVLTF
TRBV18	TRBJ2-4	-	-	TGTGCCAGCTCACCACCAGTAGGGGGAGCCAAAAACATTCAGTACTTC	CASSPPVGGAKNIQYF
TRBV25-1	TRBJ1-5	-	-	TGTGCCAGCAGTGACGTAGGGTTAGGGCAGCCCCAGCATTTT	CASSDVGLGQPQHF
TRBV2	TRBJ1-2	-	-	TGTGCCAGCAGTGACCGCAGGGATTATGGCTACACCTTC	CASSDRRDYGYTF
TRBV18	TRBJ2-5	-	-	TGTGCCAGCTCACCACTCCAAGAGACCCAGTACTTC	CASSPLQETQYF
TRBV23-1	TRBJ1-1	-	-	TGCGCCAGCAGTCAATCGTTTAGGGACGGCACTGAAGCTTTCTTT	CASSQSFRDGTEAFF
TRBV7-6	TRBJ1-1	-	few	TGTGCCAGCAGCACACAGCAGAACACTGAAGCTTTCTTT	CASSTQQNTEAFF
TRBV11-3	TRBJ2-3	-	-	TGTGCCAGCAGCCCTGGTGCGAGCACAGATACGCAGTATTTT	CASSPGASTDTQYF
TRBV28	TRBJ1-1	-	-	TGTGCCAGCTATGACACCCTAAACACTGAAGCTTTCTTT	CASYDTLNTEAFF
TRBV27	TRBJ2-5	TRBD1	-	TGTGCCAGCAGTTCCCAACGGACAGGGGTGGGCAAGACCCAGTACTTC	CASSSQRTGVGKTQYF
TRBV13	TRBJ2-3	TRBD2	-	TGTGCCAGCAGCTTAGGCCGTAAGCGGGGGAACACAGATACGCAGTATTTT	CASSLGRKRGNTDTQYF
TRBV4-1	TRBJ1-3	-	-	TGCGCCAGCAGCCAAGAAGGGTCAGTCAAAATCTCTGGAAACACCATATATTTT	CASSQEGSVKISGNTIYF
TRBV7-2	TRBJ1-3	-	once	TGTGCCAGCAGCCCCCAGGGGTACACCATATATTTT	CASSPQGYTIYF
TRBV7-2	TRBJ2-5	-	few	TGTGCCAGCAGCTTGACGGAGACCCAGTACTTC	CASSLTETQYF
TRBV7-3	TRBJ2-2	-	once	TGTGCCAGCAGCTCGACAGGTCACTACACCGGGGAGCTGTTTTTT	CASSSTGHYTGELFF
TRBV19	TRBJ2-7	TRBD2	-	TGTGCCTCCGGGAGGGCGGGAGGTACCCCCTACGAGCAGTACTTC	CASGRAGGTPYEQYF
TRBV7-9	TRBJ1-3	-	-	TGTGCCAGCAGGGGAAACCAGAGCTCTGGAAACACCATATATTTT	CASRGNQSSGNTIYF
TRBV7-2	TRBJ1-1	TRBD1	-	TGTGCCAGCAGCGTGGACAGGGCGGTATCAGAAGCTTTCTTT	CASSVDRAVSEAFF
TRBV19	TRBJ2-3	-	few	TGTGCCAGTAGTTCCTTCCGAGGGGGGAGGTCGGATACGCAGTATTTT	CASSSFRGGRSDTQYF